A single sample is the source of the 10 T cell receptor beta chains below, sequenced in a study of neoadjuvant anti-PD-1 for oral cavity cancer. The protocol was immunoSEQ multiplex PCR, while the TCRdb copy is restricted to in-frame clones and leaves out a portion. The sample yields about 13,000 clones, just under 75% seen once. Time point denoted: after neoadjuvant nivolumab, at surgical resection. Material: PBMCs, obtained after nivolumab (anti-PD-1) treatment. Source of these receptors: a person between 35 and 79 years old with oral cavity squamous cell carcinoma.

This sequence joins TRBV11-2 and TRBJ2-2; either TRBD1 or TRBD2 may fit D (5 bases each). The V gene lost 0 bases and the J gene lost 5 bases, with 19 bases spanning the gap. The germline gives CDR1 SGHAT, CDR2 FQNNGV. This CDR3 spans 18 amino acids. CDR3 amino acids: CASSLDLGWGPDTGELFF. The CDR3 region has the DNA TGTGCCAGCAGCTTAGATCTGGGGTGGGGACCGGATACCGGGGAGCTGTTTTTT.

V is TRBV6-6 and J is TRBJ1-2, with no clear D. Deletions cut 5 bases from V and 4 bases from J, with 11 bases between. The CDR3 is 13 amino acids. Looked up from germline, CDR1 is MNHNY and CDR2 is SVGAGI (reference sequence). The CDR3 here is CASSVRLSYGYTF. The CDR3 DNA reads TGTGCCAGCAGTGTACGCCTTAGCTATGGCTACACCTTC.

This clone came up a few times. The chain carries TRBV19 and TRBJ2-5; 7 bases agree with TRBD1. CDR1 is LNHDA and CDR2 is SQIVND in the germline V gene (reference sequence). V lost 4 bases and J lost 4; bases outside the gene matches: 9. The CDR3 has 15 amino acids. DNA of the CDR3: TGTGCCAGTAGTACCGGGACAGCTTCGGGAGAGACCCAGTACTTC. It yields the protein CASSTGTASGETQYF.

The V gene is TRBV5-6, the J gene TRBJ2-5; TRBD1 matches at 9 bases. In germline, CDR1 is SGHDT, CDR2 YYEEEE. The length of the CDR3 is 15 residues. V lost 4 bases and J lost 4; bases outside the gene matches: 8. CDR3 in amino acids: CASSDGTGLGETQYF. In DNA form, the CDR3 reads TGTGCCAGCAGCGATGGGACAGGGCTAGGAGAGACCCAGTACTTC.

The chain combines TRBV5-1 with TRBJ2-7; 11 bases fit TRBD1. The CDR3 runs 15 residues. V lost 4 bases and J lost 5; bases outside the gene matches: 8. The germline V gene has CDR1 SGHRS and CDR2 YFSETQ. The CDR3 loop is CASSGDRGRFDEQYF. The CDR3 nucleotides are TGCGCCAGCAGCGGGGACAGGGGGAGATTCGACGAGCAGTACTTC.

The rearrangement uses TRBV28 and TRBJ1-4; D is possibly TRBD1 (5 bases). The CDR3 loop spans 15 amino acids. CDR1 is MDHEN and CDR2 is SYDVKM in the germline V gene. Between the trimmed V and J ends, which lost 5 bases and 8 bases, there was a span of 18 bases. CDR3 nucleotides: TGTGCCAGCAGTCCCGTTTATAGGGGTCAAGAAAAACTGTTTTTT. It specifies CASSPVYRGQEKLFF.

Written as DNA, the CDR3 is TGTGCCAGCAGCTCGGTCTACTATGGCTACACCTTC. It codes for CASSSVYYGYTF. The chain uses TRBV7-2 and TRBJ1-2; D ambiguous. Germline V gives CDR1 SGHTA, CDR2 FQGNSA. The CDR3 covers 12 residues. V gave up 4 bases and J gave up 3 bases, with 6 bases separating them. Using reference TRBV7-2 and TRBJ1-2 for the parts outside the CDR3, the full variable domain is GAGVSQSPSNKVTEKGKDVELRCDPISGHTALYWYRQSLGQGLEFLIYFQGNSAPDKSGLPSDRFSAERTGGSVSTLTIQRTQQEDSAVYLCASSSVYYGYTFGSGTRLTVV.

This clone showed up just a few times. DNA for the CDR3: TGTGCCAGCAGGGGACAGACGACTAGCACAGATACGCAGTATTTT. Protein: CASRGQTTSTDTQYF. This chain links TRBV2 with TRBJ2-3; 7 nucleotides agree with TRBD1. The CDR3 sequence is 15 residues long. In germline, CDR1 is SNHLY, CDR2 FYNNEI. Losses at the gene ends were 6 bases for V and 0 bases for J; bases not matched to a gene: 6.

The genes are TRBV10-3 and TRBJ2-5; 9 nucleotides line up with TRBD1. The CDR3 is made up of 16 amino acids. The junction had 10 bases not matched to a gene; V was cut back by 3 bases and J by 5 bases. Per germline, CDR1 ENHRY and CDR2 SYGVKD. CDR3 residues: CAISDLQGASRETQYF. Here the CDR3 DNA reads TGTGCCATCAGTGACCTACAGGGGGCTAGCCGGGAGACCCAGTACTTC.

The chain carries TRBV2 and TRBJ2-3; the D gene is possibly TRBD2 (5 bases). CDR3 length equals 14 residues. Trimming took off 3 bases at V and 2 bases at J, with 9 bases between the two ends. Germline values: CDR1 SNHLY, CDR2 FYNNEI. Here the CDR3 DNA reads TGTGCCAGCAGTGATCGGGGAAACACAGATACGCAGTATTTT. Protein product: CASSDRGNTDTQYF.